The 13 T cell receptor beta chains presented below share a single source sample, sequenced in a study of blood T cell repertoires in COVID-19. Repertoires were generated with immunoSEQ multiplex PCR, while TCRdb's copy carries only in-frame clones and drops some. The repertoire holds about 290,000 clones, 85% to 90% seen once, with over 8.5% in the top ten. The sample comprised peripheral blood. The receptors stem from a woman in her twenties or thirties with COVID-19, enrolled during active disease.

V usage is TRBV6-5 and J usage is TRBJ1-1; no firm D call. Trimming pared 2 bases from V and 6 bases from J, leaving 13 bases between. Germline CDR1 and CDR2: MNHEY and SVGAGI. CDR3 size: 14 residues. The CDR3 DNA is TGTGCCAGCAGTTACACGGGGAGTGGCGCTGAAGCTTTCTTT. Translation gives CASSYTGSGAEAFF.

This clone came up once. The chain employs TRBV5-4 and TRBJ1-4; 8 bases line up with TRBD1. Germline CDR1 and CDR2: SGHNT and YYREEE (reference sequence). V lost 4 bases and J lost 7; bases outside the gene matches: 9. The CDR3 contains 15 residues. The CDR3 loop reads CASSKRQGRGEKLFF. CDR3 DNA: TGTGCCAGCAGCAAGAGACAGGGGAGAGGTGAAAAACTGTTTTTT.

V is TRBV4-2 and J is TRBJ2-1; possibly TRBD2 for D (7 bases). The germline V gene encodes CDR1 LGHNA and CDR2 YNFKEQ. This CDR3 comprises 15 residues. V shed 4 bases and J shed 6 bases, with 16 bases lying between them. The CDR3 DNA sequence: TGTGCCAGCAGCCTCAACTCAGGGGAGGGCAATGAGCAGTTCTTC. It specifies CASSLNSGEGNEQFF.

The V and J genes are TRBV6-1 and TRBJ1-5; TRBD1 is a possible D gene (5 bases). V was shortened by 3 bases and J by 0 bases, with 12 bases between the two germline ends. This CDR3 contains 16 residues. Germline V gives CDR1 MNHNS, CDR2 SASEGT. The CDR3 loop is CASSEAGHYSNQPQHF. CDR3 nucleotides: TGTGCCAGCAGTGAGGCAGGGCACTATAGCAATCAGCCCCAGCATTTT.

Worth noting for this clone: The sample contains more than one DNA sequence encoding this CDR3. The rearrangement uses TRBV5-1 and TRBJ1-6, with D unclear. The CDR3 extends over 14 amino acids. V was cut by 5 bases and J by 8 bases, with 14 bases left in between. CDR1 is SGHRS, CDR2 YFSETQ, per germline. CDR3 in amino acids: CASREERLHSPLHF. Written as DNA, the CDR3 is TGCGCCAGCAGGGAGGAACGGCTTCATTCACCCCTCCACTTT.

The V and J genes are TRBV6-4 and TRBJ1-2; weak D call: TRBD1 (5 bases). V was cut by 10 bases and J by 2 bases, with 11 bases left in between. This CDR3 has 12 amino acids. The germline V gene encodes CDR1 MRHNA and CDR2 SNTAGT. Here the CDR3 DNA reads TGTGCCACGTACAGGTACAACTATGGCTACACCTTC. Its protein product is CATYRYNYGYTF.

The chain combines TRBV5-4 with TRBJ1-2; weak D call: TRBD1 (6 bases). CDR1 SGHNT and CDR2 YYREEE come from the germline V gene (reference sequence). V was shortened by 3 bases and J by 8 bases, with 11 bases between the two germline ends. The CDR3 totals 12 residues. CDR3 sequence: CASSWRGGGYTF. In nucleotides, the CDR3 is TGTGCCAGCAGCTGGAGGGGGGGCGGCTACACCTTC.

The V and J genes are TRBV7-2 and TRBJ1-5, with unresolved D. This CDR3 contains 17 residues. Trimming took 1 base from V and 3 from J, leaving 16 bases between them. The germline V gene has CDR1 SGHTA and CDR2 FQGNSA. This CDR3 reads CASSLVPRQLANQPQHF. The CDR3 DNA sequence: TGTGCCAGCAGCTTAGTTCCCCGGCAGCTAGCCAATCAGCCCCAGCATTTT.

This chain uses TRBV9 with TRBJ1-6, with TRBD1 as a possible D gene (6 bases). The germline V and J ends were trimmed by 6 bases and 9 bases, with 13 bases remaining between them. This CDR3 has 13 residues. Looked up from germline, CDR1 is SGDLS and CDR2 is YYNGEE. DNA for the CDR3: TGTGCCAGCACCGCGGACAGCCTTTCACCCCTCCACTTT. It translates to CASTADSLSPLHF.

The chain is built from TRBV5-6 and TRBJ2-7; 10 bases are shared with TRBD1. After removal of 4 bases from V and 6 bases from J, the junction contained 4 bases not matched to a gene. The CDR3 contains 13 residues. Looked up from germline, CDR1 is SGHDT and CDR2 is YYEEEE. CDR3 sequence (DNA): TGTGCCAGCAGCGCCCGGGACAGGGGCGAGCAGTACTTC. Residues: CASSARDRGEQYF.

In this sample, this clone turned up once. The rearrangement joins TRBV21-1 to TRBJ2-7; the table's D call, TRBD1, was not checked against the DNA. TRBV21-1 is a listed pseudogene. The CDR3 loop spans 18 amino acids. The CDR3 nucleotides read TGTGCCAGCAGCACCCTGGGACAGGGAGGGACTGAAACCTACGAGCAGTACTTC. Protein sequence: CASSTLGQGGTETYEQYF.

This clone was seen a few times. V and J are TRBV6-6 and TRBJ2-7; TRBD1 might be the D (5 bases). The CDR3 consists of 14 residues. Deletions cut 0 bases from V and 1 base from J, with 7 bases between. The germline gives CDR1 MNHNY, CDR2 SVGAGI (reference sequence). The CDR3 DNA reads as TGTGCCAGCAGTTACTCGGGGCCGTCCTACGAGCAGTACTTC. Translation gives CASSYSGPSYEQYF.

The rearrangement joins TRBV19 to TRBJ2-7; D gene unclear. Germline V gene lookup returns CDR1 LNHDA and CDR2 SQIVND (reference sequence). The CDR3 totals 13 residues. The V end was cut by 3 bases, the J end by 4 bases, with 10 bases between. CDR3 nucleotides: TGTGCCAGTAGTATTGACACAGCTTACGAGCAGTACTTC. It translates to CASSIDTAYEQYF. The full variable domain, with the rest looked up from reference TRBV19 and TRBJ2-7, is DGGITQSPKYLFRKEGQNVTLSCEQNLNHDAMYWYRQDPGQGLRLIYYSQIVNDFQKGDIAEGYSVSREKKESFPLTVTSAQKNPTAFYLCASSIDTAYEQYFGPGTRLTVT.